This T cell receptor beta chain comes out of a study of blood T cells in healthy people across ages. General study findings and limits: Because donor CMV status was unknown, expanded clonotype changes were possibly confounded. Naive T cell percentage showed a strong correlation with TCR beta diversity.

About this clonotype: Its target is not known.

The total RNA that was extracted per sample amounted to at least 5.5 micrograms. This CDR3 comprises 14 residues. The germline CDR1 and CDR2 sequences are DFQATT and SNEGSKA (reference sequence). V lost 6 bases to trimming and J lost 0 bases; unmatched junction nucleotides: 6. Primers used in a second PCR of roughly 6 to 12 cycles were a sample-barcoded 5' primer and a J-beta primer mix. TCRdb re-called the 5' RACE reads through MiXCR, storing one row per CDR3 protein. Of about 730,000 distinct CDR3 sequences listed, around 46% are singletons. J is TRBJ2-3 and V is TRBV20-1; TRBD2 aligns across 7 bases. The sequencing sample was made of blood. The clonotype comes from a woman aged 55-75 years in good health. For the CDR3, the DNA is TGCAGTGCAAGATTCGGGGGGAGCACAGATACGCAGTATTTT. Residues: CSARFGGSTDTQYF.